These T cell receptor beta chains were read from a single sample in a study of read filtering for tumor transcriptome and immune sequencing. TCRdb fed the reads into MiXCR, producing one record per CDR3 protein. This table holds almost 40,000 distinct CDR3 sequences, around 15% found once. The sequenced material came from a population of CD138-negative cells sorted from bone marrow. The receptors were gathered from a donor at least 40 years old with multiple myeloma. Both conserved end residues are part of each CDR3. D genes are given only for firm matches. Size tells how often a clone was seen (once, few, many) or the class of an expanded clone, and some rows leave it out.

D	V	size	J	DNA	CDR3
.	TRBV28	large	TRBJ2-7	TGTGCCAGCAGTTTACTTCCAGGCTACGAGCAGTACTTC	CASSLLPGYEQYF
TRBD1	TRBV12-3/TRBV12-4	many	TRBJ1-2	TGTGCCCTAGAGGGACAGGGGTATGGCTACACCTTC	CALEGQGYGYTF
.	TRBV27	many	TRBJ2-5	TGTGCCAGCAGTCCGGTGGGTGGAGGGCCGTACCAAGAGACCCAGTACTTC	CASSPVGGGPYQETQYF
TRBD2	TRBV24-1	few	TRBJ2-3	TGTGCCACCAGTGAATCTAGCGGACGCACAGATACGCAGTATTTT	CATSESSGRTDTQYF
.	TRBV30	many	TRBJ2-7	TGTGCCTGGAGTCAGGGGATAGCCTACGAGCAGTACTTC	CAWSQGIAYEQYF
.	TRBV27	medium-sized	TRBJ1-1	TGTGCCAGCAGTCTCAAGACAGGGAACACTGAAGCTTTCTTT	CASSLKTGNTEAFF
TRBD2	TRBV5-4	many	TRBJ2-1	TGTGCCAGCAGCCCGGGGGGGAGCGGGGGGATTTTGGAGCAGTTCTTC	CASSPGGSGGILEQFF
TRBD1	TRBV25-1	many	TRBJ2-7	TGTGCCAGTCGGACAGGGCTCCACGAGCAGTACTTC	CASRTGLHEQYF
.	TRBV27	.	TRBJ2-5	TGTGCCAGCTTGGCCTTGGCAAATGGGGGGGAGACCCAGTACTTC	CASLALANGGETQYF
.	TRBV20-1	.	TRBJ2-2	TGCAGTGCCCCGCCGTTCGCGAACACCGGGGAGCTGTTTTTT	CSAPPFANTGELFF
.	TRBV28	many	TRBJ2-7	TGTGCCAGCACCCGCGGGGGCCGTGGAGTATACGAGCAGTACTTC	CASTRGGRGVYEQYF
TRBD1	TRBV20-1	many	TRBJ1-1	TGCAGTGCTAGGGAATGGGGACAGTCGAACACTGAAGCTTTCTTT	CSAREWGQSNTEAFF
.	TRBV5-1	many	TRBJ2-7	TGCGCCAGCAGCTTTGAACCCCAGGGGTTAGGGGAGCAGTACTTC	CASSFEPQGLGEQYF
.	TRBV7-8	many	TRBJ1-1	TGTGCCAGCAGCCTTCTCGCAGGGTCCACTGAAGCTTTCTTT	CASSLLAGSTEAFF
TRBD1	TRBV20-1	many	TRBJ1-5	TGCAGTGCTAGTCCCGGGACAGGGGGCAGTCAGCCCCAGCATTTT	CSASPGTGGSQPQHF
.	TRBV28	few	TRBJ2-4	TGTGCCAGCAGTTGGGCCACTCTAGCCAAAAACATTCAGTACTTC	CASSWATLAKNIQYF
.	TRBV27	many	TRBJ2-7	TGTGCCAGCTCCTGGGGGAACGAGCAGTACTTC	CASSWGNEQYF
TRBD1	TRBV20-1	many	TRBJ1-4	TGCAGTGCCTCGACAGGGGAGAATGAAAAACTGTTTTTT	CSASTGENEKLFF
.	TRBV7-9	many	TRBJ2-5	TGTGCCAGCAGCTGGGCTGGGGAAACCCAGTACTTC	CASSWAGETQYF
TRBD2	TRBV20-1	many	TRBJ2-1	TGCAGTGCTAGCCCTGGCAGCGGGGGGGCCTACGGGGTCTTC	CSASPGSGGAYGVF